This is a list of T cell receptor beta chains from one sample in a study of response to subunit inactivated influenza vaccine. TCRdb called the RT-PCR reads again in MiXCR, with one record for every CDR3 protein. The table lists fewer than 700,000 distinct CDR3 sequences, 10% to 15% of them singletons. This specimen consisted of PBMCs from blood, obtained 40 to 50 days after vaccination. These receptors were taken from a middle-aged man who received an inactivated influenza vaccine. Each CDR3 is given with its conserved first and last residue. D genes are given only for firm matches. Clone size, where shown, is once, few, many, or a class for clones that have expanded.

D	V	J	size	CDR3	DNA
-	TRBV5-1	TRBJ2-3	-	CASSEVSTDTQYF	TGCGCCAGCAGCGAAGTGAGCACAGATACGCAGTATTTT
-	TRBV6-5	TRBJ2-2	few	CASSSQGSYFGELFF	TGTGCCAGCAGTTCACAGGGTTCCTATTTCGGGGAGCTGTTTTTT
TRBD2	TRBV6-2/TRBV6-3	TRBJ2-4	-	CASSLPGLATAKNIQYF	TGTGCCAGCAGCCTACCGGGACTAGCGACCGCCAAAAACATTCAGTACTTC
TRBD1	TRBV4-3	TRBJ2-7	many	CASSDRVNEQYF	TGCGCCAGCAGCGACAGGGTCAACGAGCAGTACTTC
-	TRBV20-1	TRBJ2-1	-	CSAHAGGRGNEQFF	TGCAGTGCTCATGCCGGGGGGCGGGGAAATGAGCAGTTCTTC
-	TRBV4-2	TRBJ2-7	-	CASSQEVGYPSYEQYF	TGTGCCAGCAGCCAAGAGGTTGGCTATCCTTCCTACGAGCAGTACTTC
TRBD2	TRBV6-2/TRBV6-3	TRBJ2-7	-	CASSYEPAGDYEQYF	TGTGCCAGCAGTTACGAACCAGCGGGAGATTACGAGCAGTACTTC
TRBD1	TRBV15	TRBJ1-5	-	CATGQGGWPQHF	TGTGCCACCGGCCAGGGGGGGTGGCCCCAGCATTTT
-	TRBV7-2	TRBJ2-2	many	CASSLAKNTGELFF	TGTGCCAGCAGCTTAGCCAAGAACACCGGGGAGCTGTTTTTT
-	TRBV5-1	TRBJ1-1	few	CASSLAGQGPANTEAFF	TGCGCCAGCAGCTTGGCAGGCCAGGGGCCGGCGAACACTGAAGCTTTCTTT
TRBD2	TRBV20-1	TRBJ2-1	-	CSARVGLAGGGSYNEQFF	TGCAGTGCTAGAGTGGGACTAGCGGGAGGAGGCTCCTACAATGAGCAGTTCTTC
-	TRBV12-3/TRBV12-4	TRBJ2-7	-	CASSLGLRTEVF	TGTGCCAGCAGTTTAGGATTGAGGACAGAAGTCTTC
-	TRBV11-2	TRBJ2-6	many	CASRGVDSGANVLTF	TGTGCCAGCAGGGGTGTGGACTCTGGGGCCAACGTCCTGACTTTC
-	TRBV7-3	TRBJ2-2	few	CASSLSPTGPGELFF	TGTGCCAGCAGCTTATCCCCGACAGGTCCCGGGGAGCTGTTTTTT
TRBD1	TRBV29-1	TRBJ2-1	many	CSVEGGQGTYNEQFF	TGCAGCGTTGAAGGAGGACAGGGAACCTACAATGAGCAGTTCTTC
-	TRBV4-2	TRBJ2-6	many	CASSQVSSGANVLTF	TGTGCCAGCAGCCAAGTGAGCTCTGGGGCCAACGTCCTGACTTTC
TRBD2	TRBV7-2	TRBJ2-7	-	CASSVSTSEAKYF	TGTGCCAGCAGCGTATCGACTAGCGAAGCCAAGTACTTC
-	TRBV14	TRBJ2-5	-	CASSQVGQIQETQYF	TGTGCCAGCAGCCAAGTCGGACAGATTCAAGAGACCCAGTACTTC
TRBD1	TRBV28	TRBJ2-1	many	CASSAQGASNEQFF	TGTGCCAGCAGTGCCCAGGGGGCCAGTAATGAGCAGTTCTTC
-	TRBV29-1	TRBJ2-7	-	CSGRDAYEQYF	TGCAGCGGCCGGGACGCCTACGAGCAGTACTTC
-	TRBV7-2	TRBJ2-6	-	CASSSVSSGANVLTF	TGTGCCAGCAGCTCGGTATCCTCTGGGGCCAACGTCCTGACTTTC
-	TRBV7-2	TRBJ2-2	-	CASSSLGSAIGELFF	TGTGCCAGCAGCTCCCTTGGATCGGCTATAGGGGAGCTGTTTTTT
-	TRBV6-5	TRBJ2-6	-	CASSYSPVRTVSGANVLTF	TGTGCCAGCAGTTATTCTCCCGTAAGGACGGTCTCTGGGGCCAACGTCCTGACTTTC
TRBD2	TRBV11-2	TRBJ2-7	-	CASSSGTSSVYEQYF	TGTGCCAGCAGTTCCGGGACTAGCAGCGTCTACGAGCAGTACTTC
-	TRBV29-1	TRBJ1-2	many	CSVGRGVDGYTF	TGCAGCGTTGGCCGGGGCGTGGATGGCTACACCTTC
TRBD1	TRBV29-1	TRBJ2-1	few	CSVAQGASSYNEQFF	TGCAGCGTAGCGCAGGGGGCTAGCTCCTACAATGAGCAGTTCTTC
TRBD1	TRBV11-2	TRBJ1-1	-	CASSSRGSEAFF	TGTGCCAGCAGCTCCAGGGGGTCTGAAGCTTTCTTT
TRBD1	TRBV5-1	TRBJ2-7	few	CASSLGTGRNEYEQYF	TGCGCCAGCAGCCTGGGGACAGGGCGAAATGAGTACGAGCAGTACTTC
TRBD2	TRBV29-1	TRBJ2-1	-	CSTGRTSGTNEQFF	TGCAGCACGGGTCGGACTAGCGGGACAAATGAGCAGTTCTTC
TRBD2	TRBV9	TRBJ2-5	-	CASSASGGGRETQYF	TGTGCCAGCAGCGCCAGCGGGGGGGGGAGGGAGACCCAGTACTTC
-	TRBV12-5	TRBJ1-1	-	CASGLGRGGAFF	TGTGCTAGTGGTCTCGGGCGGGGAGGAGCTTTCTTT
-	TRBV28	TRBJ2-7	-	CASSFSGLGQYF	TGTGCCAGCAGTTTTTCCGGGTTGGGGCAGTACTTC